The 32 T cell receptor beta chains below were found in one sample sequenced in a study of blood T cell repertoires in COVID-19. TCRdb's copy holds only in-frame clones and misses some; the assay was immunoSEQ multiplex PCR. The table lists some 100,000 clones, approximately 90% of them singletons, with 5% to 6.5% in the top ten. The specimen sequenced was peripheral blood. The receptors come from a man between 50 and 59 years old with acute or convalescent COVID-19.

The genes are TRBV7-9 and TRBJ1-1; TRBD1 agrees at 9 bases. This CDR3 has 19 amino acids. Germline V gene lookup returns CDR1 SEHNR and CDR2 FQNEAQ (reference sequence). V lost 3 bases, J lost 0 bases, and 14 bases stayed unmatched. In nucleotides, the CDR3 is TGTGCCAGCAGCTTTGAATCCCTGACAGGGGGGATCATGAACACTGAAGCTTTCTTT. Protein: CASSFESLTGGIMNTEAFF.

V gene TRBV4-2 combines with J gene TRBJ2-1; 9 positions match TRBD2. Germline V CDR1 and CDR2: LGHNA, YNFKEQ. The CDR3 contains 15 residues. The V gene end was trimmed by 1 base and the J gene end by 5 bases; junction bases not matched to a gene: 3. The CDR3 spells CASSQVLAGNNEQFF. The CDR3 DNA reads TGTGCCAGCAGCCAAGTACTAGCGGGCAACAATGAGCAGTTCTTC.

This clone was counted between two and nine times. This chain's CDR3 is CASSFAGLATETQYF. The DNA for the CDR3 is TGTGCCAGCAGCTTCGCGGGACTAGCGACGGAGACCCAGTACTTC. The rearrangement uses TRBV7-2 and TRBJ2-5; TRBD2 aligns across 10 bases. From germline, CDR1 is SGHTA and CDR2 FQGNSA. J gave up 5 bases and V 3 bases, and 6 bases lay outside the gene matches. The CDR3 sequence is 15 residues long. Supplemented by reference TRBV7-2 and TRBJ2-5, the full variable domain reads GAGVSQSPSNKVTEKGKDVELRCDPISGHTALYWYRQSLGQGLEFLIYFQGNSAPDKSGLPSDRFSAERTGGSVSTLTIQRTQQEDSAVYLCASSFAGLATETQYFGPGTRLLVL.

The CDR3: CAISGSRQETQYF. The CDR3, as DNA: TGTGCCATCAGTGGTAGTCGACAAGAGACCCAGTACTTC. The V and J genes are TRBV10-3 and TRBJ2-5; D is undetermined. The germline V gene has CDR1 ENHRY and CDR2 SYGVKD. The CDR3 spans 13 residues. Trimming removed 4 bases at V and 2 bases at J, with 8 bases between.

The chain combines TRBV7-2 with TRBJ1-2; D is perhaps TRBD1 (6 bases). Deletions cut 5 bases from V and 4 bases from J, with 17 bases between. Germline CDR1 SGHTA, CDR2 FQGNSA. The CDR3 has 15 residues. The chain's CDR3 is CASSPNFDRSYGYTF. The CDR3 DNA reads as TGTGCCAGCAGCCCGAATTTCGACAGGTCCTATGGCTACACCTTC.

The table lists this clone with a few counts. This sequence joins TRBV9 and TRBJ2-3, with 9 nucleotides matching TRBD1. V shed 8 bases, J shed 0 bases, and the junction held 4 bases outside the gene matches. Germline CDR1 SGDLS, CDR2 YYNGEE. The length of the CDR3 is 14 residues. CDR3 sequence: CASKGTGSTDTQYF. Written as DNA, the CDR3 is TGTGCCAGTAAGGGGACAGGGAGCACAGATACGCAGTATTTT.

The genes are TRBV7-2 and TRBJ2-7; 7 bases are a match to TRBD2. This CDR3 contains 16 residues. The germline CDR1 and CDR2 sequences are SGHTA and FQGNSA. The V segment lost 5 bases and the J segment 1 base; nucleotides outside the gene matches: 11. CDR3 DNA: TGTGCCAGCAGCCGGAGGGGCGGGAGCGGGTCCTACGAGCAGTACTTC. Translating gives CASSRRGGSGSYEQYF.

The gene calls are TRBV7-9 and TRBJ1-1; weak D call: TRBD1 (5 bases). Trimming removed 1 base from V and 4 bases from J, with 13 bases in between. The germline gives CDR1 SEHNR, CDR2 FQNEAQ (reference sequence). The CDR3 extends over 15 amino acids. This CDR3 is CASSLGVGAVTEAFF. The CDR3 DNA reads as TGTGCCAGCAGCTTAGGGGTAGGGGCAGTCACTGAAGCTTTCTTT. Using reference TRBV7-9 and TRBJ1-1 for the parts outside the CDR3, the full variable domain is DTGVSQNPRHKITKRGQNVTFRCDPISEHNRLYWYRQTLGQGPEFLTYFQNEAQLEKSRLLSDRFSAERPKGSFSTLEIQRTEQGDSAMYLCASSLGVGAVTEAFFGQGTRLTVV.

The chain is built from TRBV9 and TRBJ2-1, with D possibly matching TRBD2 (5 bases). Germline CDR1 SGDLS, CDR2 YYNGEE. This CDR3 is 15 amino acids long. The ends were cut back, 0 bases at V and 7 bases at J, with 14 bases in the middle. This chain's CDR3 is CASSVAAVRMNEQFF. The CDR3 bases are TGTGCCAGCAGCGTAGCAGCGGTTAGGATGAATGAGCAGTTCTTC. The variable domain in full, completed from reference TRBV9 and TRBJ2-1, reads DSGVTQTPKHLITATGQRVTLRCSPRSGDLSVYWYQQSLDQGLQFLIQYYNGEERAKGNILERFSAQQFPDLHSELNLSSLELGDSALYFCASSVAAVRMNEQFFGPGTRLTVL.

The chain links TRBV18 to TRBJ1-1; D is uncertain. Germline V gene lookup returns CDR1 KGHSH and CDR2 LQKENI. Deletions cut 1 base from V and 4 bases from J, with 13 bases between. The CDR3 consists of 15 residues. The DNA of the CDR3 is TGTGCCAGCTCACCACGACGGGAGATGGGCACTGAAGCTTTCTTT. Protein product: CASSPRREMGTEAFF.

V and J are TRBV21-1 and TRBJ2-1; the listed D gene, TRBD2, was not tested against the DNA. TRBV21-1 is marked as a pseudogene. The CDR3 contains 14 residues. DNA of the CDR3: TGTGCCAGCAGCAAAGGGACTAGTGTATATGAGCAGTTCTTC. Translation gives CASSKGTSVYEQFF.

The chain uses TRBV5-4 and TRBJ2-3; weak D call: TRBD1 (6 bases). Germline V gene lookup returns CDR1 SGHNT and CDR2 YYREEE (reference sequence). There are 14 residues in the CDR3. The V end lost 1 base, the J end lost 2 bases, and 8 bases lay between the germline ends. The CDR3 loop is CASSLQGFTDTQYF. CDR3 nucleotides: TGTGCCAGCAGCTTGCAGGGGTTCACAGATACGCAGTATTTT.

The V gene is TRBV5-5, the J gene TRBJ2-2, with 15 bases matching TRBD2. V shed 7 bases, J shed 7 bases, and the junction held 2 bases outside the gene matches. The germline V gene encodes CDR1 SGHKS and CDR2 YYEKEE (reference sequence). The CDR3 totals 14 residues. CDR3 sequence reads: CASGLAGGYGELFF. The CDR3 coding sequence is TGTGCCAGCGGACTAGCGGGAGGGTACGGGGAGCTGTTTTTT. Drawing the rest from reference TRBV5-5 and TRBJ2-2, the complete variable domain is DAGVTQSPTHLIKTRGQQVTLRCSPISGHKSVSWYQQVLGQGPQFIFQYYEKEERGRGNFPDRFSARQFPNYSSELNVNALLLGDSALYLCASGLAGGYGELFFGEGSRLTVL.

This chain connects TRBV6-1 to TRBJ1-4; a possible D gene is TRBD1 (5 bases). The CDR3 sequence is 15 residues long. The V gene's germline CDR1 is MNHNS and CDR2 SASEGT. Trimming took 3 bases from V and 6 from J, leaving 14 bases between them. CDR3 nucleotides: TGTGCCAGCAGTGACCCACCCACAGGACATGAAAAACTGTTTTTT. Translating it yields CASSDPPTGHEKLFF.

V usage is TRBV6-2 or TRBV6-3 and J usage is TRBJ1-5, with D perhaps TRBD1 (5 bases). V lost 5 bases to trimming and J lost 8 bases, with 7 bases between them. Germline CDR1 is MNHEY and CDR2 is SVGEGT. There are 11 residues in the CDR3. Here the CDR3 reads CASSTGEPQHF. The CDR3 DNA sequence: TGTGCCAGCAGTACGGGGGAGCCCCAGCATTTT.

This clone was detected only a few times. The chain uses TRBV11-2 and TRBJ1-1; D possibly corresponds to TRBD1 (6 bases). Deletions cut 0 bases from V and 5 bases from J, with 10 bases between. Germline V lookup: CDR1 SGHAT, CDR2 FQNNGV. This CDR3 region has 14 residues. In DNA, the CDR3 is TGTGCCAGCAGCTTAGAGGGGGCAGGTACTGAAGCTTTCTTT. Amino acid sequence: CASSLEGAGTEAFF. The variable domain in full, with the rest retrieved from reference TRBV11-2 and TRBJ1-1, is EAGVAQSPRYKIIEKRQSVAFWCNPISGHATLYWYQQILGQGPKLLIQFQNNGVVDDSQLPKDRFSAERLKGVDSTLKIQPAKLEDSAVYLCASSLEGAGTEAFFGQGTRLTVV.

CDR3 nucleotide sequence: TGTGCCAGCAGCCACCGCTCTGGAAACACCATATATTTT. Translating gives CASSHRSGNTIYF. The chain carries TRBV3-1 (or the pseudogene TRBV3-2) and TRBJ1-3; D unresolved. Trimming shortened V by 3 bases and J by 0 bases, and 3 bases separated the two germline ends. CDR1 LGHDT and CDR2 YNNKEL come from the germline V gene (reference sequence). The CDR3 is 13 amino acids.

The CDR3 sequence: CASSQDRTVITGELFF. The CDR3 DNA sequence: TGTGCCAGCAGCCAGGACCGGACAGTCATCACCGGGGAGCTGTTTTTT. V gene TRBV3-1 (or the pseudogene TRBV3-2) combines with J gene TRBJ2-2, with TRBD1 as a possible D gene (6 bases). The CDR3 has 16 residues. CDR1 and CDR2 (germline): LGHDT, YNNKEL (reference sequence). Trimming left V 3 bases short and J 4 bases short, with 15 bases between.

This clone has only a few counts. J is TRBJ2-1 and V is TRBV6-2 or TRBV6-3, with 7 bases aligning to TRBD2. Germline V gives CDR1 MNHEY, CDR2 SVGEGT. V was clipped by 4 bases and J by 3 bases; unmatched bases: 3. This CDR3 has 14 amino acids. The CDR3 reads CASSSRGDYNEQFF. Here the CDR3 DNA reads TGTGCCAGCAGTTCCCGGGGGGACTACAATGAGCAGTTCTTC.

The chain links TRBV18 to TRBJ2-3; maybe TRBD1 (5 bases). Between the trimmed V and J ends, which lost 4 bases and 0 bases, there was a span of 14 bases. The CDR3 consists of 16 residues. Germline V gene data show CDR1 as KGHSH and CDR2 as LQKENI. The CDR3 reads CASSRSRVESTDTQYF. CDR3 DNA sequence: TGTGCCAGCTCACGTTCCAGGGTGGAGAGCACAGATACGCAGTATTTT.

CDR3: CASSLSRAGYEQYF. The CDR3 coding sequence is TGTGCCAGCAGCTTGTCCAGGGCGGGATACGAGCAGTACTTC. V usage is TRBV7-2 and J usage is TRBJ2-7, with D maybe TRBD2 (6 bases). The CDR3 sequence is 14 residues long. Germline-derived CDR1 and CDR2 are SGHTA and FQGNSA. V was pared by 3 bases and J by 4 bases, with 13 bases between.

This chain connects TRBV19 to TRBJ1-5; possible D gene TRBD1, 5 bases. Germline-derived CDR1 and CDR2 are LNHDA and SQIVND (reference sequence). Trimming shortened V by 6 bases and J by 12 bases, and 18 bases separated the two germline ends. The CDR3 sequence is 13 residues long. The CDR3 sequence: CASSPGGGRSQHF. The CDR3 DNA is TGTGCCAGTAGCCCCGGGGGAGGGAGAAGCCAGCATTTT.

DNA for the CDR3: TGTGCCAGCAGTTTATCGCGGGAGACGGACGAGCAGTACTTC. Protein product: CASSLSRETDEQYF. The rearrangement uses TRBV27 and TRBJ2-7, with 7 bases aligning to TRBD2. V was clipped by 0 bases and J by 5 bases; unmatched bases: 4. Germline loops: CDR1 MNHEY, CDR2 SMNVEV (reference sequence). The CDR3 covers 14 residues.

This chain uses TRBV6-4 with TRBJ1-1, with TRBD1 as a possible D gene (6 bases). Germline V lookup: CDR1 MRHNA, CDR2 SNTAGT. Deletions cut 7 bases from V and 3 bases from J, with 15 bases between. The length of the CDR3 is 14 residues. CDR3 coding DNA: TGTGCCAGCAAGATCAGGGAGGGGGACACTGAAGCTTTCTTT. Translation: CASKIREGDTEAFF.

This clone appeared once. This chain joins TRBV5-4 and TRBJ2-3, with a tentative D call TRBD1 (6 bases). This CDR3 has 13 residues. The germline CDR1 and CDR2 sequences are SGHNT and YYREEE (reference sequence). V lost 3 bases to trimming and J lost 7 bases, with 12 bases between them. This CDR3 is CASSSDSRNTQYF. Written as DNA, the CDR3 is TGTGCCAGCAGCTCGGACAGCAGAAATACGCAGTATTTT.

The chain combines TRBV5-1 with TRBJ2-5, with a possible D match to TRBD1 (6 bases). Germline CDR1 reads SGHRS; CDR2 reads YFSETQ. The CDR3 totals 13 residues. V was shortened by 3 bases and J by 5 bases, with 11 bases between the two germline ends. The chain's CDR3 is CASSWTEGETQYF. DNA of the CDR3: TGCGCCAGCAGCTGGACAGAAGGCGAGACCCAGTACTTC.

This sequence joins TRBV7-2 and TRBJ1-1, with TRBD1 matching 7 bases. Germline V gives CDR1 SGHTA, CDR2 FQGNSA. V gave up 1 base and J gave up 0 bases; unmatched junction bases: 14. CDR3 length: 19 amino acids. CDR3 sequence reads: CASSLDPTGIGAMNTEAFF. The CDR3 DNA reads TGTGCCAGCAGCTTAGATCCGACAGGGATAGGGGCCATGAACACTGAAGCTTTCTTT.

V is TRBV6-2 or TRBV6-3 and J is TRBJ1-1, with 9 nucleotides matching TRBD1. The CDR3 is 17 amino acids. The germline V gene encodes CDR1 MNHEY and CDR2 SVGEGT. Trimming at V came to 2 bases and at J to 1 base, leaving 8 bases not matched to a gene. The CDR3 is CASSYDRGIKQNTEAFF. The CDR3 DNA reads TGTGCCAGCAGTTACGACAGGGGGATTAAACAGAACACTGAAGCTTTCTTT.

The rearrangement uses TRBV9 and TRBJ1-4; TRBD1 matches 7 bases. This CDR3 is built from 14 residues. Trimming at V came to 2 bases and at J to 6 bases, leaving 4 bases not matched to a gene. Germline lookup yields CDR1 SGDLS and CDR2 YYNGEE. The CDR3 reads CASSVTGWDEKLFF. In nucleotides, the CDR3 is TGTGCCAGCAGCGTGACAGGGTGGGATGAAAAACTGTTTTTT.

CDR3 loop: CASSAEQGDQPQHF. CDR3 DNA: TGTGCCAGCAGTGCTGAACAGGGGGATCAGCCCCAGCATTTT. The rearrangement links TRBV6-4 to TRBJ1-5; TRBD1 matches at 8 bases. Germline V gene data show CDR1 as MRHNA and CDR2 as SNTAGT. The V and J ends lost 4 bases and 5 bases, in that order; junction bases with no gene match: 4. The CDR3 contains 14 residues.

This clone was seen only once. This chain joins TRBV27 and TRBJ1-6; D is possibly TRBD1 (6 bases). V was cut by 3 bases and J by 0 bases, with 9 bases left in between. The CDR3 extends over 16 amino acids. CDR1 MNHEY and CDR2 SMNVEV come from the germline V gene (reference sequence). The CDR3 region is CASSFQGSSYNSPLHF. In nucleotides, the CDR3 is TGTGCCAGCAGTTTTCAGGGGAGCTCCTATAATTCACCCCTCCACTTT.

This rearrangement joins TRBV3-1 (or the pseudogene TRBV3-2) to TRBJ1-4; D possibly corresponds to TRBD1 (5 bases). Trimming shortened V by 4 bases and J by 6 bases, and 18 bases separated the two germline ends. Germline lookup yields CDR1 LGHDT and CDR2 YNNKEL (reference sequence). The CDR3 length is 16 residues. The CDR3 DNA follows: TGTGCCAGCAGCCCCAATCTCGGGAGGGACGATGAAAAACTGTTTTTT. Its translation: CASSPNLGRDDEKLFF.